This T cell receptor beta chain derives from a study of T cell clonality in common variable immunodeficiency. The CDR3 extends over 15 amino acids. V lost 7 bases, J lost 0 bases, and 5 bases stayed unmatched. Germline CDR1 is LNHDA and CDR2 is SQIVND (reference sequence). This clone was recorded many times. Its antigen is currently unknown. The observed sequence ends 3 residues before the CDR3 terminus, with the missing tail filled in from the germline J gene. Sequencing was performed with immunoSEQ multiplex PCR; in TCRdb, only in-frame clones are kept and a portion is missing. This sample comprises about 35,000 clones, none seen once only. Broader study findings: CVID subjects had higher TCRbeta clonality than healthy controls, most marked in about a third.

Sequencing was carried out using peripheral blood mononuclear cells. The receptor was isolated from a person aged 18 to 75 in good health. J is TRBJ2-1 and V is TRBV19, with 8 bases that match TRBD1. The CDR3 loop is CASTRTGSSYNEQFF. CDR3 DNA, as far as it was read: TGTGCCAGTACCAGGACAGGGAGCTCCTACAATGAG.